The subject of this entry is one T cell receptor beta chain. The entry originates in a study of blood T cell repertoires in COVID-19. Per the authors' pipeline: For nucleated cells, counts were estimated from reference gene primer amplification. TCRdb's copy holds only in-frame clones and misses some; the assay was immunoSEQ multiplex PCR. V, J and clone size are taken as reported in that table, and D and trimming were inferred from the DNA itself. The sample yields 45,000 or so clones, 80% to 90% seen once. Germline CDR1 and CDR2: MRHNA and SNTAGT. With 3 bases removed from V and 0 bases from J, the gap between germline ends came to 11 bases. The CDR3 consists of 15 residues.

This receptor was identified in a human donor in a cohort sampled during active COVID-19. V and J are TRBV6-4 and TRBJ1-2; D remains unclear. Sequenced sample: peripheral blood. CDR3 amino acids: CASSEWEGANYGYTF. For the CDR3, the DNA is TGTGCCAGCAGTGAATGGGAGGGAGCTAACTATGGCTACACCTTC.